Listed below are T cell receptor beta chains from one sample, sequenced in a study of T cell repertoires in cytomegalovirus infection. Each CDR3 protein is one row after TCRdb ran MiXCR on the reads. Of fewer than 1,000,000 distinct CDR3 sequences listed, 25% to 40% are singletons. The antigens of these receptors remain unknown. Sample: cultured CD8+ T cells from PBMCs, taken from culture after CMV antigen stimulation. These receptor sequences come from a human donor in good health (CMV status not recorded). Some clones in this sample may be carry-over from other donors' samples. Both conserved end residues are part of each CDR3. The order of the fields is J gene, clone size, V gene, CDR3 protein. Expanded clones are given a class, and other clones once, few, many or no size at all.

j_call: TRBJ2-2
clone_size: -
v_call: TRBV29-1
cdr3_aa: CSVAQGNTGELFF

j_call: TRBJ2-2
clone_size: -
v_call: TRBV5-6
cdr3_aa: CASSDVGPGWAGELFF

j_call: TRBJ1-2
clone_size: -
v_call: TRBV6-1
cdr3_aa: CAGTLEPPNYGYTF

j_call: TRBJ2-1
clone_size: -
v_call: TRBV6-2/TRBV6-3
cdr3_aa: CASQGDNNEQFF

j_call: TRBJ2-7
clone_size: few
v_call: TRBV7-6
cdr3_aa: CASSEGDGASYEQYF

j_call: TRBJ2-2
clone_size: -
v_call: TRBV20-1
cdr3_aa: CSAKRANTGELFF

j_call: TRBJ1-2
clone_size: -
v_call: TRBV20-1
cdr3_aa: CSASNYRDRRVGYTF

j_call: TRBJ2-3
clone_size: -
v_call: TRBV10-1
cdr3_aa: CASSDSRSTDTQYF

j_call: TRBJ2-1
clone_size: -
v_call: TRBV28
cdr3_aa: CASGAEGGDEQFF

j_call: TRBJ2-5
clone_size: -
v_call: TRBV7-3
cdr3_aa: CASSLMGNGETQYF

j_call: TRBJ1-6
clone_size: -
v_call: TRBV2
cdr3_aa: CASSEYGKNSPLHF

j_call: TRBJ2-1
clone_size: few
v_call: TRBV15
cdr3_aa: CATSRALLEMLDEQFF

j_call: TRBJ2-2
clone_size: -
v_call: TRBV7-6
cdr3_aa: CASSIVVTGELFF

j_call: TRBJ2-1
clone_size: -
v_call: TRBV27
cdr3_aa: CASSLSVAGSYNEQFF

j_call: TRBJ1-1
clone_size: -
v_call: TRBV7-8
cdr3_aa: CASSLASKVAEAFF

j_call: TRBJ1-3
clone_size: few
v_call: TRBV7-8
cdr3_aa: CASSLGGQGGNTIYF

j_call: TRBJ2-4
clone_size: many
v_call: TRBV7-9
cdr3_aa: CASSLSLGLLAKNIQYF